This entry is about one T cell receptor (beta chain). The antigen remains undetermined. V was trimmed by 4 bases and J by 0 bases, leaving 11 bases between them. Germline values: CDR1 SGDLS, CDR2 YYNGEE. The CDR3 is made up of 14 amino acids. This entry belongs to a study of cytotoxic CD8 clonotypes in ibrutinib-treated CLL. Overall study context: The average sample held around 280,000 productive templates and 91,000 or so productive rearrangements. Study conclusions and caveats: Having risen at ibrutinib response, clonality had fallen back toward baseline by progression. Public clonotypes, rarely seen, contracted or held steady on treatment.

Repertoires were generated with immunoSEQ multiplex PCR, while TCRdb's copy carries only in-frame clones and drops some. The data hold more than 200,000 clones, with roughly 70% observed a single time. The chain links TRBV9 to TRBJ2-7; unclear D gene. The receptor was derived from a human donor with chronic lymphocytic leukemia. The starting material was PBMCs, obtained after 24 months of ibrutinib treatment. CDR3: CASSPQSLSYEQYF. The CDR3 nucleotides read TGTGCCAGCAGCCCCCAGTCCCTCTCCTACGAGCAGTACTTC.